The 12 T cell receptor beta chains in this list originate from one sample, sequenced in a study of blood T cell repertoires in COVID-19. Sequencing used immunoSEQ multiplex PCR; TCRdb keeps in-frame clones, though not all of them. Of fewer than 25,000 clones listed, approximately 87% are singletons. Sequenced material: peripheral blood. The origin of the receptors is a human donor with active COVID-19. The donor label of this sample is uncertain.

The rearrangement joins TRBV11-3 to TRBJ2-5; 7 nucleotides line up with TRBD1. CDR3 length: 15 amino acids. From germline, CDR1 is SGHNT and CDR2 YENEEA. Trimming removed 1 base from V and 2 bases from J; junction bases left unmatched: 4. In DNA form, the CDR3 reads TGTGCCAGCAGCTTAGGGGGGACAGCTCAAGAGACCCAGTACTTC. This encodes CASSLGGTAQETQYF. The variable domain in full, completed from reference TRBV11-3 and TRBJ2-5, reads EAGVVQSPRYKIIEKKQPVAFWCNPISGHNTLYWYLQNLGQGPELLIRYENEEAVDDSQLPKDRFSAERLKGVDSTLKIQPAELGDSAVYLCASSLGGTAQETQYFGPGTRLLVL.

Only a few counts were recorded for this clone. This chain joins TRBV20-1 and TRBJ2-7, with D possibly matching TRBD1 (5 bases). The CDR3 has 11 amino acids. CDR1 and CDR2 (germline): DFQATT, SNEGSKA (reference sequence). V lost 3 bases and J 6 bases, leaving 9 bases between the germline ends. CDR3 residues: CSARSGFEQYF. The CDR3 nucleotides read TGCAGTGCTAGGTCAGGGTTCGAGCAGTACTTC.

This clone is labeled medium-sized. This chain links TRBV7-9 with TRBJ2-7; TRBD2 might be the D (5 bases). Per the germline V gene, CDR1 is SEHNR and CDR2 is FQNEAQ (reference sequence). The CDR3 is made up of 13 amino acids. V was trimmed by 7 bases and J by 0 bases, leaving 10 bases between them. The DNA of the CDR3 is TGTGCCAGCACCCAAGGGAGCTCCTACGAGCAGTACTTC. It specifies CASTQGSSYEQYF.

CDR3 bases: TGTGCCAGCAGCCCAGGCCCAACCCACTACGAGCAGTACTTC. Amino acid sequence: CASSPGPTHYEQYF. This chain uses TRBV6-5 with TRBJ2-7; no clear D. Trimming took off 6 bases at V and 3 bases at J, with 15 bases between the two ends. CDR3 length: 14 residues. CDR1 is MNHEY and CDR2 is SVGAGI in the germline V gene.

The chain carries TRBV28 and TRBJ1-5; TRBD1 matches 10 bases. Germline CDR1 MDHEN, CDR2 SYDVKM. The CDR3 is 14 residues long. The V and J ends lost 6 bases and 6 bases, in that order; junction bases with no gene match: 5. The CDR3 here is CASSPGTGVQPQHF. CDR3 bases: TGTGCCAGCAGCCCTGGGACAGGGGTTCAGCCCCAGCATTTT.

J is TRBJ2-5 and V is TRBV9, with TRBD2 matching over 10 bases. Germline CDR1 SGDLS, CDR2 YYNGEE. The V segment lost 3 bases and the J segment 5 bases; nucleotides outside the gene matches: 4. The CDR3 sequence is 14 residues long. The CDR3 protein is CASSDLAGGETQYF. CDR3 DNA: TGTGCCAGCAGCGATTTAGCGGGGGGCGAGACCCAGTACTTC. Using reference TRBV9 and TRBJ2-5 for the parts outside the CDR3, the full variable domain is DSGVTQTPKHLITATGQRVTLRCSPRSGDLSVYWYQQSLDQGLQFLIQYYNGEERAKGNILERFSAQQFPDLHSELNLSSLELGDSALYFCASSDLAGGETQYFGPGTRLLVL.

V gene TRBV5-1 combines with J gene TRBJ2-2, with D hard to call. Per the germline V gene, CDR1 is SGHRS and CDR2 is YFSETQ. V lost 1 base and J lost 4, with 5 bases in between. The CDR3 is 13 amino acids. The CDR3 sequence: CASSLMATGELFF. The CDR3, as DNA: TGCGCCAGCAGCTTGATGGCCACCGGGGAGCTGTTTTTT.

The rearrangement links TRBV5-6 to TRBJ1-5, with D tentatively TRBD1 (5 bases). Germline V gene sequence: CDR1 SGHDT, CDR2 YYEEEE. The germline V and J ends were trimmed by 0 bases and 5 bases, with 12 bases remaining between them. The CDR3 sequence is 15 residues long. Written as DNA, the CDR3 is TGTGCCAGCAGCTTGGGGGGCATGGCTTATCAGCCCCAGCATTTT. Translation gives CASSLGGMAYQPQHF.

This sequence joins TRBV7-9 and TRBJ2-3; TRBD2 might be the D (6 bases). The germline V and J ends were trimmed by 5 bases and 0 bases, with 15 bases remaining between them. The CDR3 is 16 residues long. In germline, CDR1 is SEHNR, CDR2 FQNEAQ (reference sequence). The CDR3: CASSPGQRASTDTQYF. The CDR3 nucleotides read TGTGCCAGCAGCCCTGGGCAGCGGGCCAGCACAGATACGCAGTATTTT.

The V and J genes are TRBV6-1 and TRBJ2-5; 8 bases are a match to TRBD2. Trimming cost V 1 base and J 4 bases; bases outside gene matches: 5. This CDR3 comprises 15 residues. CDR1 is MNHNS and CDR2 is SASEGT in the germline V gene. CDR3 in DNA: TGTGCCAGCAGTGAAGGCCCGGGGGGGACAGAGACCCAGTACTTC. Translating gives CASSEGPGGTETQYF.

This chain connects TRBV5-3 to TRBJ1-2; D is possibly TRBD1 (5 bases). TRBV5-3 is placed among ORFs of uncertain function. Trimming removed 2 bases from V and 2 bases from J, with 13 bases in between. The CDR3 consists of 15 residues. The CDR3 is CARSFHPDRNYGYTF. CDR3 nucleotide sequence: TGTGCCAGAAGCTTTCATCCCGACAGAAACTATGGCTACACCTTC.

The rearrangement uses TRBV13 and TRBJ2-7; 8 bases line up with TRBD2. The CDR3 runs 15 residues. Losses at the gene ends were 1 base for V and 2 bases for J; bases not matched to a gene: 4. The germline gives CDR1 PRHDT, CDR2 FYEKMQ (reference sequence). CDR3 nucleotide sequence: TGTGCCAGCAGCTTAGATTTCGGGGGGGCCTACGAGCAGTACTTC. This codes for CASSLDFGGAYEQYF.